This TCR beta chain was retrieved from a study of blood T cell repertoires in COVID-19. Study information: The United States, Italy and Spain provided the acute and convalescent COVID-19 samples. Sample material is recorded as cDNA or gDNA derived from T cells, B-cell-depleted T cells, or PBMCs.

Germline CDR1 is SGHVS and CDR2 is FQNEAQ. The trim removed 1 base at V and 1 base at J, leaving 9 bases unmatched. This CDR3 has 18 residues. Original data processing: Reference gene primer amplification gave estimated nucleated cell counts. Libraries were prepared by immunoSEQ multiplex PCR; TCRdb keeps only in-frame clonotypes and omits some of them. The DNA gave D and trimming, while V, J and clone size come from that table. The top ten hold roughly 13% of the sample, which has fewer than 150,000 clones, 70% to 90% seen once. Sequencing used peripheral blood. The V call is TRBV7-8, the J call TRBJ1-5, with 8 bases lining up with TRBD1. The TCR comes from a human donor in a cohort sampled during active COVID-19. The CDR3 bases are TGTGCCAGCAGCTTAGTGAGAATCCAGGGGGCAAGCAATCAGCCCCAGCATTTT. Translating it yields CASSLVRIQGASNQPQHF.